This is a list of T cell receptor beta chains from one sample in a study of Ad26.COV2.S vaccination and SARS-CoV-2 variants. Profiling relied on immunoSEQ multiplex PCR, and the TCRdb table lists in-frame clones only, not all of them. The data show over 250,000 clones, roughly 86% seen once. The starting material was peripheral blood, obtained in a trial of Ad26.COV2.S vaccine versus placebo. The receptors were gathered from a person aged 18 to 65 who received the Ad26.COV2.S COVID-19 vaccine or a placebo. Both conserved end residues are part of each CDR3. A D gene is named only where the DNA matches it firmly. The size of a clone is reported for some rows only, either as once, few or many, or as a class for expanded clones.

D: .
size: .
V: TRBV6-2/TRBV6-3
J: TRBJ1-1
DNA: TGTGCCAGCAGTTACTCTGGGGGGACTGAAGCTTTCTTT
CDR3: CASSYSGGTEAFF

D: .
size: .
V: TRBV7-2
J: TRBJ1-1
DNA: TGTGCCAGCAGCTTCCGGGGGCTCACTGAAGCTTTCTTT
CDR3: CASSFRGLTEAFF

D: TRBD2
size: few
V: TRBV30
J: TRBJ2-7
DNA: TGTGCCTGGAGTACCCGGCGGGGGTTTATCTACGAGCAGTACTTC
CDR3: CAWSTRRGFIYEQYF

D: TRBD1
size: .
V: TRBV28
J: TRBJ1-1
DNA: TGTGCCAGCAGTCTGGGACAGGGTCCTGAAGCTTTCTTT
CDR3: CASSLGQGPEAFF

D: .
size: .
V: TRBV3-1/TRBV3-2
J: TRBJ2-2
DNA: TGTGCCAGCACCTCAAGGCAGGAACCCGGGGAGCTGTTTTTT
CDR3: CASTSRQEPGELFF

D: .
size: .
V: TRBV7-2
J: TRBJ1-1
DNA: TGTGCCAGCAGTTCCCAGGGTGTCGGGAACACTGAAGCTTTCTTT
CDR3: CASSSQGVGNTEAFF

D: .
size: .
V: TRBV4-3
J: TRBJ1-2
DNA: TGCGCCAGCAGCCAAGGAAGGACAGTCCTAACGGGCTACACCTTC
CDR3: CASSQGRTVLTGYTF

D: .
size: .
V: TRBV28
J: TRBJ1-6
DNA: TGTGCCAGCAGTTTAGGCCTTTTCCAATCACCCCTCCACTTT
CDR3: CASSLGLFQSPLHF

D: .
size: few
V: TRBV7-8
J: TRBJ1-1
DNA: TGTGCCAGCAACCGCTTCGCCGGAGCTGAAGCTTTCTTT
CDR3: CASNRFAGAEAFF

D: TRBD2
size: once
V: TRBV18
J: TRBJ2-5
DNA: TGTGCCAGCTCCCAGCGGGAGGGGGAGACCCAGTACTTC
CDR3: CASSQREGETQYF

D: .
size: .
V: TRBV11-2
J: TRBJ2-4
DNA: TGTGCCAGCAGCTTAGATCTGCTAGCCAAAAACATTCAGTACTTC
CDR3: CASSLDLLAKNIQYF

D: .
size: .
V: TRBV9
J: TRBJ2-3
DNA: TGTGCCAGCAGCGTAGGTAATCTTATCACAGATACGCAGTATTTT
CDR3: CASSVGNLITDTQYF

D: TRBD1
size: once
V: TRBV10-3
J: TRBJ1-1
DNA: TGTGCCATCAGTGACATACAGGGGATCACTGAAGCTTTCTTT
CDR3: CAISDIQGITEAFF

D: TRBD1
size: .
V: TRBV5-4
J: TRBJ1-1
DNA: TGTGCCAGCAGCTTGCAATCGGACAGGGTGCTGAAAAGGGCTTTCTTT
CDR3: CASSLQSDRVLKRAFF

D: .
size: .
V: TRBV10-3
J: TRBJ2-7
DNA: TGTGCCACCTCGATGGGGCCGGGGTACGAGCAGTACTTC
CDR3: CATSMGPGYEQYF

D: .
size: .
V: TRBV27
J: TRBJ1-1
DNA: TGTGCCAGCAGTCCCTGGATGAACACTGAAGCTTTCTTT
CDR3: CASSPWMNTEAFF

D: TRBD1
size: .
V: TRBV4-3
J: TRBJ1-2
DNA: TGCGCCAGCAGCCAAGAGAGGGGCAGGGGGCCCTTTGGCTACACCTTC
CDR3: CASSQERGRGPFGYTF

D: .
size: .
V: TRBV11-1
J: TRBJ2-1
DNA: TGTGCCAGCAGCTTAGCAGATATCGGGGACAATGAGCAGTTCTTC
CDR3: CASSLADIGDNEQFF

D: .
size: .
V: TRBV19
J: TRBJ2-7
DNA: TGTGCCAGTAGTATCCCAGGGTCTCCCGCCTACGAGCAGTACTTC
CDR3: CASSIPGSPAYEQYF

D: .
size: .
V: TRBV6-5
J: TRBJ2-1
DNA: TGTGCCAGCAGGCCGACTATGAGCTCCTACAATGAGCAGTTCTTC
CDR3: CASRPTMSSYNEQFF

D: .
size: .
V: TRBV7-5
J: TRBJ2-2
DNA: TGTGCCAGAAGCCTCACAGGGTGCACCGGGGAGCTGTTTTTT
CDR3: CARSLTGCTGELFF

D: .
size: .
V: TRBV9
J: TRBJ2-1
DNA: TGTGCCAGCAGCGTGGTGGGGGCGAGCTCCTACAATGAGCAGTTCTTC
CDR3: CASSVVGASSYNEQFF

D: .
size: .
V: TRBV5-1
J: TRBJ2-7
DNA: TGCGCCAGCAGCTTGAGATCGGTTACAAGCTACGAGCAGTACTTC
CDR3: CASSLRSVTSYEQYF

D: .
size: .
V: TRBV9
J: TRBJ1-6
DNA: TGTGCCAGCAGCGTAGAATCAGGGGCAAATTCACCCCTCCACTTT
CDR3: CASSVESGANSPLHF

D: .
size: .
V: TRBV10-2
J: TRBJ2-3
DNA: TGCGCCAGCAGTGAGTTGGTGGTTGGCACAGATACGCAGTATTTT
CDR3: CASSELVVGTDTQYF

D: .
size: .
V: TRBV7-2
J: TRBJ2-5
DNA: TGTGCCAGCAGCTTAAGAGCAGGAGCGTACCAAGAGACCCAGTACTTC
CDR3: CASSLRAGAYQETQYF

D: TRBD1
size: once
V: TRBV6-5
J: TRBJ2-5
DNA: TGTGCCAGCAGCAAACAGGGGGGGACCCAGTACTTC
CDR3: CASSKQGGTQYF

D: .
size: .
V: TRBV2
J: TRBJ1-5
DNA: TGTGCCAGCAGTGGACGGGGAAATCAGCCCCAGCATTTT
CDR3: CASSGRGNQPQHF

D: .
size: once
V: TRBV18
J: TRBJ2-3
DNA: TGTGCCAGCTCACCACCAGGCATCTCTAGCACAGATACGCAGTATTTT
CDR3: CASSPPGISSTDTQYF

D: .
size: .
V: TRBV24-1
J: TRBJ1-3
DNA: TGTGCCACCAGTGATTTCGAGGCCATCGAACCCTCTGGAAACACCATATATTTT
CDR3: CATSDFEAIEPSGNTIYF

D: .
size: .
V: TRBV6-5
J: TRBJ1-1
DNA: TGTTCGAGCAGAGGTACTGGGGGCACTGAAGCTTTCTTT
CDR3: CSSRGTGGTEAFF

D: .
size: .
V: TRBV11-2
J: TRBJ1-1
DNA: TGTGCCAGCATCCTGAGAGGGGAGGGCACTGAAGCTTTCTTT
CDR3: CASILRGEGTEAFF

D: .
size: once
V: TRBV19
J: TRBJ1-2
DNA: TGTGCCAGTACCTCCAGGGGAGGCTATGGCTACACCTTC
CDR3: CASTSRGGYGYTF

D: TRBD2
size: .
V: TRBV13
J: TRBJ2-7
DNA: TGTGCCAGCAGAGAGACTAGCTTAGGCTACGAGCAGTACTTC
CDR3: CASRETSLGYEQYF

D: .
size: .
V: TRBV7-3
J: TRBJ1-6
DNA: TGTGCCAGCAGCCCAGCTTCGAATTCACCCCTCCACTTT
CDR3: CASSPASNSPLHF

D: .
size: .
V: TRBV7-2
J: TRBJ2-1
DNA: TGTGCCAGCAGCCCCCCTCTCAATGAGCAGTTCTTC
CDR3: CASSPPLNEQFF

D: .
size: .
V: TRBV7-2
J: TRBJ1-3
DNA: TGTGCCAGCAGCTTAGGGGGCGGGGGCTCTGGAAACACCATATATTTT
CDR3: CASSLGGGGSGNTIYF

D: .
size: .
V: TRBV19
J: TRBJ2-1
DNA: TGTGCCAGTAGTATAGGGGGTCCAGGGTTATGGTTTGAGCAGTTCTTC
CDR3: CASSIGGPGLWFEQFF

D: .
size: once
V: TRBV6-4
J: TRBJ2-2
DNA: TGTGCCAGCAGTGTTTATGGGATCCCGAACACCGGGGAGCTGTTTTTT
CDR3: CASSVYGIPNTGELFF

D: .
size: few
V: TRBV6-2/TRBV6-3
J: TRBJ2-7
DNA: TGTGCCAGCAGTTCACCCGCAGGGTACGAGCAGTACTTC
CDR3: CASSSPAGYEQYF

D: TRBD2
size: .
V: TRBV3-1/TRBV3-2
J: TRBJ2-5
DNA: TGTGCCAGCACCTCTCTAGCGGGACCGTTGGAGACCCAGTACTTC
CDR3: CASTSLAGPLETQYF

D: .
size: .
V: TRBV19
J: TRBJ2-1
DNA: TGTGCCAGTAGTATAAAGGCAGGGTACCCCAATGAGCAGTTCTTC
CDR3: CASSIKAGYPNEQFF

D: TRBD2
size: .
V: TRBV7-2
J: TRBJ2-7
DNA: TGTGCCAGCAGCACTCTTTCTAGCGGGAGATCCTACGAGCAGTACTTC
CDR3: CASSTLSSGRSYEQYF

D: TRBD2
size: .
V: TRBV2
J: TRBJ2-3
DNA: TGTGCCAGTCAAAGCGGGGGGCGCACAGATACGCAGTATTTT
CDR3: CASQSGGRTDTQYF

D: TRBD2
size: .
V: TRBV7-2
J: TRBJ2-5
DNA: TGTGCCAGCAGCTTAGCCTCCTCGACTAGCGGACAAGAGACCCAGTACTTC
CDR3: CASSLASSTSGQETQYF

D: .
size: few
V: TRBV27
J: TRBJ2-2
DNA: TGTGCCAGCAGTGGACCACAGGGCCGAAGGGGCACCGGGGAGCTGTTTTTT
CDR3: CASSGPQGRRGTGELFF

D: TRBD1
size: .
V: TRBV30
J: TRBJ1-1
DNA: TGTGCCTTAGACAGGGTGGAGGGCACTGAAGCTTTCTTT
CDR3: CALDRVEGTEAFF

D: .
size: .
V: TRBV27
J: TRBJ1-6
DNA: TGTGCCAGCACTCAAGGCTCGGGAATTCGAGATTCACCCCTCCACTTT
CDR3: CASTQGSGIRDSPLHF

D: .
size: .
V: TRBV19
J: TRBJ1-5
DNA: TGTGCCAGTAGGGAAAGGGGTGCCTATAGCAATCAGCCCCAGCATTTT
CDR3: CASRERGAYSNQPQHF

D: .
size: .
V: TRBV28
J: TRBJ2-7
DNA: TGTGCCAGCAGTTTACCGGGTTCTACCTACGAGCAGTACTTC
CDR3: CASSLPGSTYEQYF

D: .
size: .
V: TRBV21-1
J: TRBJ1-2
DNA: TGTGCCGGCAAAGAATTTCAGGGGGCTGGGTATGGCTACACCTTC
CDR3: CAGKEFQGAGYGYTF

D: TRBD1
size: .
V: TRBV4-1
J: TRBJ1-5
DNA: TGCGCCAGCAGCCTGGACAGGGGTGGAAATCAGCCCCAGCATTTT
CDR3: CASSLDRGGNQPQHF

D: .
size: .
V: TRBV12-3/TRBV12-4
J: TRBJ1-1
DNA: TGTGCCAGCAGTCCGGGCCGCCGTGGTGCTTTCTTT
CDR3: CASSPGRRGAFF

D: TRBD1
size: .
V: TRBV5-5
J: TRBJ2-7
DNA: TGTGCCAGCAGCTTTCAAGGGGGACAGACCTACTACGAGCAGTACTTC
CDR3: CASSFQGGQTYYEQYF

D: .
size: once
V: TRBV3-1/TRBV3-2
J: TRBJ2-3
DNA: TGTGCCAGCAGCCAAGATTCTTTGCTGCCAGGACCTAGCACAGATACGCAGTATTTT
CDR3: CASSQDSLLPGPSTDTQYF

D: .
size: .
V: TRBV2
J: TRBJ1-5
DNA: TGTGCCAGCGGACCGTACCACAGGGATCAGCCCCAGCATTTT
CDR3: CASGPYHRDQPQHF